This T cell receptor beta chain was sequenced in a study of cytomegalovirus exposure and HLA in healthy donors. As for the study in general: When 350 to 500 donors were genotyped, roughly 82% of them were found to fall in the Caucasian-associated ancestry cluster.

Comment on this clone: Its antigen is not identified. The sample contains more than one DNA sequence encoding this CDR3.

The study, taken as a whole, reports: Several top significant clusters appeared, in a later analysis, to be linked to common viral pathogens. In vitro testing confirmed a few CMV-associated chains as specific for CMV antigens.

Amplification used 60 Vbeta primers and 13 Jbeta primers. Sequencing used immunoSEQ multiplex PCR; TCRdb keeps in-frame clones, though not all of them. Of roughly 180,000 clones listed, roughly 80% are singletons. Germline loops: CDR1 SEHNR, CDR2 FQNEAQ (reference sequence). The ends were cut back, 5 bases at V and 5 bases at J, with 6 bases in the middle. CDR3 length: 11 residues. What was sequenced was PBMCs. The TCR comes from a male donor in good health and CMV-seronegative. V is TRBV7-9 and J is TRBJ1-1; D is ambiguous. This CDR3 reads CASSRGTEAFF. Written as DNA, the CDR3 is TGTGCCAGCAGCCGAGGGACTGAAGCTTTCTTT.